This TCR beta chain originates from a study of blood T cells in healthy people across ages. Whole-study context: Every two T cells gave about one barcoded beta molecule via template switching.

Researchers report isolating at least 6.5 million PBMCs per sample. A J-beta primer mix and a sample-barcoded 5' primer were used in a second PCR of about 7 to 12 cycles. Via MiXCR, TCRdb re-called the 5' RACE reads, giving one row per CDR3 protein. The sample lists approximately 830,000 distinct CDR3 sequences, 62% occurring once. The table lists this clonotype with a few counts. The CDR3 totals 14 residues. Per the germline V gene, CDR1 is SEHNR and CDR2 is FQNEAQ (reference sequence). Between the trimmed V and J ends, which lost 4 bases and 7 bases, there was a span of 17 bases. The receptor comes from a man aged 30-40 years in good health. The chain carries TRBV7-9 and TRBJ2-7; D is unclear. The sample consisted of blood. The CDR3 region has the DNA TGTGCCAGCAGCTCCCAGACCCCGTCCGGGGAGCAGTACTTC. Its protein product is CASSSQTPSGEQYF.